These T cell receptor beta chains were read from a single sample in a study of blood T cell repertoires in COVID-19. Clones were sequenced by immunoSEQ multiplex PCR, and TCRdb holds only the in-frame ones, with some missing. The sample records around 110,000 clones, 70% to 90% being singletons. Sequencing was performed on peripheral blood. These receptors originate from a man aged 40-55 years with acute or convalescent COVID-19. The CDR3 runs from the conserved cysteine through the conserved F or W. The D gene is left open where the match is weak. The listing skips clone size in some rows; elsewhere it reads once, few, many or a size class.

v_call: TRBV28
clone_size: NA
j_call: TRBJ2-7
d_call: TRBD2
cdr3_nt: TGTGCCAGCGGTCTAGCGGGAGGGATAGACGAGCAGTACTTC
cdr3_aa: CASGLAGGIDEQYF

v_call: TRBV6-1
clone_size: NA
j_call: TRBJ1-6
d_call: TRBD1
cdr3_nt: TGTGCCAGCAGTGGCCGGGACAGGGGGTATAATTCACCCCTCCACTTT
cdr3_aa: CASSGRDRGYNSPLHF

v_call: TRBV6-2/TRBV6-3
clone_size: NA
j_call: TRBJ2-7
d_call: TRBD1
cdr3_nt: TGTGCCAGCAGTCGCTTCCATTCGACAGGGGGCTCTTACGAGCAGTACTTC
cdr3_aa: CASSRFHSTGGSYEQYF

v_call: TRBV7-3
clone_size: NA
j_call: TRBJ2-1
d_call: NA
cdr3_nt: TGTGCCAGCAGCCAGGGTGGTGAGCAGTTCTTC
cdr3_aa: CASSQGGEQFF

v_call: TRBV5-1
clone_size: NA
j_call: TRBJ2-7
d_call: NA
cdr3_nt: TGCGCCAGCAGCTTGGCCGGTCTGCCATCCTACGAGCAGTACTTC
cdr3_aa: CASSLAGLPSYEQYF

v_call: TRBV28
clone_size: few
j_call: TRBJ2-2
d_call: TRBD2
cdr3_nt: TGTGCCAGCAGTCCAACATGGTGGCGGGAGACCGGGGAGCTGTTTTTT
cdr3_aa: CASSPTWWRETGELFF

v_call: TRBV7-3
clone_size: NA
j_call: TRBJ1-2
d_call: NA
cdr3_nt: TGTGCCAGCAGCTTAGCATCAGGGCCAAACTATGGCTACACCTTC
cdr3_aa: CASSLASGPNYGYTF

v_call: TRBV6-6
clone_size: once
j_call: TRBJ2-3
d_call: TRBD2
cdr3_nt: TGTGCCAGCAGAAAAGCGGGAGACCCGGATACGCAGTATTTT
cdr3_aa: CASRKAGDPDTQYF

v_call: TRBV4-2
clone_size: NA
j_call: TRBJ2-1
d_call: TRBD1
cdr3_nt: TGTGCCAGCAGCCAAGTCTACTACAGGGGTATGAACTCCCGATACTACAATGAGCAGTTCTTC
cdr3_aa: CASSQVYYRGMNSRYYNEQFF

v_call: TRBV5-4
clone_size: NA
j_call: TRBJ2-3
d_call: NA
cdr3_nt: TGTGCCAGCAGCTTTGGACAGAACACAGATACGCAGTATTTT
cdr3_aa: CASSFGQNTDTQYF

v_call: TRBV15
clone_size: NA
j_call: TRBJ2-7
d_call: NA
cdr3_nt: TGTGCCACCAGCAGAGATGGGAGGGGGGCTTACTACGAGCAGTACTTC
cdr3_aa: CATSRDGRGAYYEQYF

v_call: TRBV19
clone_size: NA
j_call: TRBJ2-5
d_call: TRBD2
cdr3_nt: TGTGCCAGTAGTACGGGCGGGGGGGGTCAAGAGACCCAGTACTTC
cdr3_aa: CASSTGGGGQETQYF

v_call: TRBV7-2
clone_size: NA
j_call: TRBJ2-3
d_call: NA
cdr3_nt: TGTGCCAGCAGGCCCGCGAGTACAGATACGCAGTATTTT
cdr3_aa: CASRPASTDTQYF

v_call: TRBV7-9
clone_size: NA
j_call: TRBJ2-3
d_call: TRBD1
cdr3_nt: TGTGCCAGCAGCGTCAGGGGGACAGATACGCAGTATTTT
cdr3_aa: CASSVRGTDTQYF

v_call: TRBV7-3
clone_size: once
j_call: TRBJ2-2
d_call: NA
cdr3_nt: TGTGCCAGCAGCCGATGGGGCGGACGGGTCACCGGGGAGCTGTTTTTT
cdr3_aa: CASSRWGGRVTGELFF

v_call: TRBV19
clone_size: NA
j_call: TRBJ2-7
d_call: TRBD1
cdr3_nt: TGTGCCACCTCCGGACAGGGGGCTGTGTACGAGCAGTACTTC
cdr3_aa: CATSGQGAVYEQYF

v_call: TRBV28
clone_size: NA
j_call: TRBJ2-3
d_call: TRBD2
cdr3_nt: TGTGCCAGCAGTTTACTAGCGGGGTCCACAGATACGCAGTATTTT
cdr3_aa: CASSLLAGSTDTQYF

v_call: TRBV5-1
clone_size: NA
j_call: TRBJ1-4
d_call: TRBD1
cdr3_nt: TGCGCCAGCAGCCCTCAGACAGGGGGTAGTGAAAAACTGTTTTTT
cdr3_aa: CASSPQTGGSEKLFF

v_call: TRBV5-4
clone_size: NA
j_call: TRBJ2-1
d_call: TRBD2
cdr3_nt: TGTGCCAGCAGCACCGGGACTAGCGGGAGGAATGAGCAGTTCTTC
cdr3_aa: CASSTGTSGRNEQFF

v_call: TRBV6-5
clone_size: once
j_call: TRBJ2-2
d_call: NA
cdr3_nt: TGTGCCAGCAGTTACTCCGGACTTCCCTACCCGGAGCTGTTTTTT
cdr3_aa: CASSYSGLPYPELFF

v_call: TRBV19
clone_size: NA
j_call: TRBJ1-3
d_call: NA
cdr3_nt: TGTGCCAGTAGTATAGTCGGGAACTCTGGAAACACCATATATTTT
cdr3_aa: CASSIVGNSGNTIYF

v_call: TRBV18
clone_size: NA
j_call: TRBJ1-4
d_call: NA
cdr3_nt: TGTGCCAGCTCACCACGTACGGGGGCAACTAATGAAAAACTGTTTTTT
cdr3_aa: CASSPRTGATNEKLFF

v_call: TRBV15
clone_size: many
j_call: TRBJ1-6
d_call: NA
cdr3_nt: TGTGCCACCAGCAGAGATGAGGCTCCGGGGAAGTCACCCCTCCACTTT
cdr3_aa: CATSRDEAPGKSPLHF

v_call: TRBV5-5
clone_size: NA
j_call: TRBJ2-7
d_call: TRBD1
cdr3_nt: TGTGCCAGCAGCATCGGGACAGATACAGGCTACGAGCAGTACTTC
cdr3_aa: CASSIGTDTGYEQYF

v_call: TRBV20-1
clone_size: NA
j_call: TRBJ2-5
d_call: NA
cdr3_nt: TGCAGTGCTAGACCACAGGGGACCCAGTACTTC
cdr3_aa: CSARPQGTQYF

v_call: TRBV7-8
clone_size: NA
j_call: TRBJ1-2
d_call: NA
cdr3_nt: TGTGCCAGCAGCTGGGGGGTCGGGGACTATGGCTACACCTTC
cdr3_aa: CASSWGVGDYGYTF

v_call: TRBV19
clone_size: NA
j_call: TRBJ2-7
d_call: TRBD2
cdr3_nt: TGTGCCAGTAGTAAACGGGAGGCCGTGGTGGACGAGCAGTACTTC
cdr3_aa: CASSKREAVVDEQYF

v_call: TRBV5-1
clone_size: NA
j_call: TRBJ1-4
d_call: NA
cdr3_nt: TGCGCCAGCAGCCTTGGAATTTGGTCCGGGAAAAATGAAAAACTGTTTTTT
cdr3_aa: CASSLGIWSGKNEKLFF

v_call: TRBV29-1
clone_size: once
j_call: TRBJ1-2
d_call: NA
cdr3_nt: TGCAGCGTTCCGGGACAAAGGGGAGGCTACACCTTC
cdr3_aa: CSVPGQRGGYTF

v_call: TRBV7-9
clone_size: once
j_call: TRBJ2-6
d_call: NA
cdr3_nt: TGTGCCAGCAGCTTAAGCATCTCTGGGGCCAACGTCCTGACTTTC
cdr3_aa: CASSLSISGANVLTF

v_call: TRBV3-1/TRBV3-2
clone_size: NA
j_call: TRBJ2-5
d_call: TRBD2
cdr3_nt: TGTGCCAGCAGCCTTCGGGGGGGCCGAGAGACCCAGTACTTC
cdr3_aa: CASSLRGGRETQYF

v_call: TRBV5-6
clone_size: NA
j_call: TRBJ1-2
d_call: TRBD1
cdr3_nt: TGTGCCAGCAGCCTCGGACAGGGGGCGATAGGGTATGGCTACACCTTC
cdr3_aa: CASSLGQGAIGYGYTF

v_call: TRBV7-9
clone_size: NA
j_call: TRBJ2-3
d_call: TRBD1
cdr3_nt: TGTGCCAGCAGCCGAACCGGGACAGGAGGTTTGGATACGCAGTATTTT
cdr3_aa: CASSRTGTGGLDTQYF

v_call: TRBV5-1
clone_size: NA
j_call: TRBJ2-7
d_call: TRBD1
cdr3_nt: TGCGCCAGCAGCTTTGGACAGGTTACCTACGAGCAGTACTTC
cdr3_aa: CASSFGQVTYEQYF

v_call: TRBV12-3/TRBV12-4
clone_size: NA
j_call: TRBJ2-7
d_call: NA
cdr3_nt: TGTGCCAGCAGTCCTTCCTACGAGCAGTACTTC
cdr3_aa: CASSPSYEQYF

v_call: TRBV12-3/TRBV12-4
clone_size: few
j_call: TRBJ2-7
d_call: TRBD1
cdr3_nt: TGTGCCAGCAGGGGGGACAGTCCCTACGAGCAGTACTTC
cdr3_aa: CASRGDSPYEQYF

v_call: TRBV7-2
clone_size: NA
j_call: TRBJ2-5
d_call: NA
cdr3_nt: TGTGCCAGCAGCCTCTATCGGGGAGGAGAGACCCAGTACTTC
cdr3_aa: CASSLYRGGETQYF

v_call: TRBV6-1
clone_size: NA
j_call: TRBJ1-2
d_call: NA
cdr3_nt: TGTGCCAGCAGTGAAACTGCTCATTATGGCTACACCTTC
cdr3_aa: CASSETAHYGYTF

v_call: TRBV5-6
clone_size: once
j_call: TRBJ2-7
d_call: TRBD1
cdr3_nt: TGTGCCAGCAGCCGGGACAGGGGGTACGAGCAGTACTTC
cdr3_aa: CASSRDRGYEQYF

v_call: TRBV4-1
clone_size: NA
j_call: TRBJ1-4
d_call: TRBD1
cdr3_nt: TGCGCCAGCAGCCCGAATCCGGGACAGGGTAATGAAAAACTGTTTTTT
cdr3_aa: CASSPNPGQGNEKLFF

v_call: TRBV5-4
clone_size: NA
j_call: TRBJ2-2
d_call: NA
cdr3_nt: TGTGCCAGCAGCCAAAAAAACAGGCAGGCCACCGGGGAGCTGTTTTTT
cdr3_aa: CASSQKNRQATGELFF

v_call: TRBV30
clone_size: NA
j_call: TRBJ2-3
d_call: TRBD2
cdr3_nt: TGTGCCTGGAGTAGTTTGGCGGGAGGATCAGATACGCAGTATTTT
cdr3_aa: CAWSSLAGGSDTQYF

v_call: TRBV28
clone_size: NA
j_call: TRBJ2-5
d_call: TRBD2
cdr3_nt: TGTGCCAGCAGTTCGCTCCGGACTAGGGACGAGACCCAGTACTTC
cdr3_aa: CASSSLRTRDETQYF

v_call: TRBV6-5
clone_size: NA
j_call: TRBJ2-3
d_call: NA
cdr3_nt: TGTGCCAGCAGTTCATCGGGACTTCGCACAGATACGCAGTATTTT
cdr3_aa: CASSSSGLRTDTQYF

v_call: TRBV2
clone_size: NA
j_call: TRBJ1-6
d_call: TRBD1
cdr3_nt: TGTGCCAGCATCTTGGACAGGGGGACGAATTCACCCCTCCACTTT
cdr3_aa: CASILDRGTNSPLHF

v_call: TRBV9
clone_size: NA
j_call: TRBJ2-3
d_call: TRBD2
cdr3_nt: TGTGCCAGCAGCCCCCGGACTAGCGGGGGGGCCGGCACAGATACGCAGTATTTT
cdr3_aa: CASSPRTSGGAGTDTQYF

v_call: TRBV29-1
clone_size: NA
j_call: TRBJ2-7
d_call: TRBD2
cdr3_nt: TGCAGCGTTGCAGGACTAGCGGGGCCAACCTACGAGCAGTACTTC
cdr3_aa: CSVAGLAGPTYEQYF

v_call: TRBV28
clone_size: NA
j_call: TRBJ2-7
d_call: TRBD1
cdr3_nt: TGTGCCAGCAGTGTGGCAGGGGGCCCGCAGTACTTC
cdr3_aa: CASSVAGGPQYF

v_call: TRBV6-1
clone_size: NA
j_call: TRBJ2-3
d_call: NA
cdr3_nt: TGTGCCAGCAGTGAACCCCCCGCAGATACGCAGTATTTT
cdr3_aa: CASSEPPADTQYF

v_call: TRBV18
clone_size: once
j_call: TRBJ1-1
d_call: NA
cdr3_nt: TGTGCCAGCTCAGTCGATAGGGGGAGGAACACTGAAGCTTTCTTT
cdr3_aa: CASSVDRGRNTEAFF

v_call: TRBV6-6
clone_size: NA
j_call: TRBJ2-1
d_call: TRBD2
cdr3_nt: TGTGCCAGCAGATTGGGACTAGCGGGGGGAGAGAGTGAGCAGTTCTTC
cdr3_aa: CASRLGLAGGESEQFF

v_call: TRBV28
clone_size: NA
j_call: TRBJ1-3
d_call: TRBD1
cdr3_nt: TGTGCCAGCAGTTTATACAGGGGCATCACTGGAAACACCATATATTTT
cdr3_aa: CASSLYRGITGNTIYF

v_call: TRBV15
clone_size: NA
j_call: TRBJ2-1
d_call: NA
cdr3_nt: TGTGCCACCAGCGGACGGGACTTCAATGAGCAGTTCTTC
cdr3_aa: CATSGRDFNEQFF

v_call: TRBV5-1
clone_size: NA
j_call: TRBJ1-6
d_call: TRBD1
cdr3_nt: TGCGCCAGCAGCCGGCTAGGGACAGGCTTGAATTCACCCCTCCACTTT
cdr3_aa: CASSRLGTGLNSPLHF

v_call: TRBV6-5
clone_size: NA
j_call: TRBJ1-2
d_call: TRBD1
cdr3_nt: TGTGCCAGCAGACCCCTCGGGACAGGGAACTATGGCTACACCTTC
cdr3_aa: CASRPLGTGNYGYTF

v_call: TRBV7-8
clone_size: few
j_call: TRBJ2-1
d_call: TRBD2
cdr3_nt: TGTGCCAGCAGCCCTCGGGGGACTAGCGGGAGTCCGGGGAATGAGCAGTTCTTC
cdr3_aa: CASSPRGTSGSPGNEQFF

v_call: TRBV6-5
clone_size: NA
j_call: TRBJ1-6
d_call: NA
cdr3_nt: TGTGCCAGCAGGGGGAGCTGGCATTCACCCCTCCACTTT
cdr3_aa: CASRGSWHSPLHF

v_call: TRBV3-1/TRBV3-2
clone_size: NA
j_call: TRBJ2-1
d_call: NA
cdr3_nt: TGTGCCAGCGACTTTCAGGGTTCAAATGAGCAGTTCTTC
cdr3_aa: CASDFQGSNEQFF

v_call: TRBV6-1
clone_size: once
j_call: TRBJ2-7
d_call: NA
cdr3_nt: TGTGCCAGCAGTGAAAGTGGAAGCGTGCAGTACTTC
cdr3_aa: CASSESGSVQYF

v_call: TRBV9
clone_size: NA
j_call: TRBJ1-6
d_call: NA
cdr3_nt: TGTGCCAGCAGCACCCGAATGGGGGGGCCCCTCCACTTT
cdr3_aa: CASSTRMGGPLHF